The source of this TCR beta chain is a study of cytomegalovirus exposure and HLA in healthy donors. General observations from the study: It emerged from a later analysis that several of the most significant clusters appeared to be linked to common viral pathogens. From TCR beta sequences, most subjects' HLA-A and HLA-B alleles were reportedly predicted accurately.

Researchers ran the PCR with 60 Vbeta and 13 Jbeta primers. Repertoires were generated with immunoSEQ multiplex PCR, while TCRdb's copy carries only in-frame clones and drops some. Found here are roughly 100,000 clones, roughly three quarters of them singletons; the top ten hold 7.7%. This clone has more than one count but fewer than ten. The target antigen is unknown. Distinct nucleotide sequences in the sample also encode this CDR3. This TCR was sampled from a female donor in good health and CMV-seronegative. Input material: PBMCs.

CDR3 DNA sequence: TGTGCCAGCAGCCCGAGCTCCTACGAGCAGTACTTC. This encodes CASSPSSYEQYF. The chain carries TRBV7-6 and TRBJ2-7; D is uncertain. Germline V CDR1 and CDR2: SGHVS, FNYEAQ. The CDR3 contains 12 residues. Trimming left V 5 bases short and J 0 bases short, with 5 bases between.